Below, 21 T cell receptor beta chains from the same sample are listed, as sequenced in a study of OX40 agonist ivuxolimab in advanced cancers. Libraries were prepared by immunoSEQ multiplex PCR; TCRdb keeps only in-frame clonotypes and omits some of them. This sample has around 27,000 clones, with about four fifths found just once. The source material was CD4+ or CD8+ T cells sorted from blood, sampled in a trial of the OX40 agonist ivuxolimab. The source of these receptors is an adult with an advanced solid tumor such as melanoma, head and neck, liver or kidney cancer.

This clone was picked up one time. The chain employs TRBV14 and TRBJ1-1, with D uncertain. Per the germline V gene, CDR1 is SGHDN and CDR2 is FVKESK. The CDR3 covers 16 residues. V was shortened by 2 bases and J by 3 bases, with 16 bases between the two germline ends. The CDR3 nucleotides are TGTGCCAGCAGCCAACCGCCCCTTCGGTTTTACACTGAAGCTTTCTTT. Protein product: CASSQPPLRFYTEAFF.

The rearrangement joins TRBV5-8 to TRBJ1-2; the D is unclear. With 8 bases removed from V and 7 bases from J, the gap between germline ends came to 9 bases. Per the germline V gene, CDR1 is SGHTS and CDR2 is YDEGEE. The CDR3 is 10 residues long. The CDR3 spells CARDQGGYTF. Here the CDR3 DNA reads TGTGCCAGAGACCAAGGTGGCTACACCTTC.

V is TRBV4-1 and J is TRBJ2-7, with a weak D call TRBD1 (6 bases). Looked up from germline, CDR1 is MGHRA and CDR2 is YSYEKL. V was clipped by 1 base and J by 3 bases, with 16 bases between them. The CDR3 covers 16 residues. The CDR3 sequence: CASSQVKGDGGYEQYF. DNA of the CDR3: TGCGCCAGCAGCCAAGTGAAGGGGGACGGTGGCTACGAGCAGTACTTC.

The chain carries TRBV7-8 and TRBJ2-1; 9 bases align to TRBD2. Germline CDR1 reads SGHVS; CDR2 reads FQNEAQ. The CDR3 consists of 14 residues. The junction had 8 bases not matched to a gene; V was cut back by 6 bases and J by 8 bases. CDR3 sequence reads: CASRGLALGDEQFF. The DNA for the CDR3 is TGTGCCAGCAGGGGACTAGCCTTGGGGGATGAGCAGTTCTTC. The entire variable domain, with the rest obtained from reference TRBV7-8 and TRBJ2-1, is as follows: GAGVSQSPRYKVAKRGQDVALRCDPISGHVSLFWYQQALGQGPEFLTYFQNEAQLDKSGLPSDRFFAERPEGSVSTLKIQRTQQEDSAVYLCASRGLALGDEQFFGPGTRLTVL.

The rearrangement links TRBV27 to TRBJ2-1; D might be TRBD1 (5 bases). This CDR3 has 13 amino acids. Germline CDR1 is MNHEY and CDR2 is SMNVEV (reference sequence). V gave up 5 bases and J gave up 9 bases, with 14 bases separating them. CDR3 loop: CASSPQGMAEQFF. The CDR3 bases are TGTGCCAGCAGTCCCCAGGGAATGGCTGAGCAGTTCTTC.

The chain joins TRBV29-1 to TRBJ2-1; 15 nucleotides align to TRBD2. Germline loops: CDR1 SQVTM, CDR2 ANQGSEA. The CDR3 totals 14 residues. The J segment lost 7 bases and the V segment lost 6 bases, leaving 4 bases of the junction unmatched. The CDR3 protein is CSVPGTSGGNEQFF. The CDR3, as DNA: TGCAGCGTCCCCGGGACTAGCGGGGGGAATGAGCAGTTCTTC.

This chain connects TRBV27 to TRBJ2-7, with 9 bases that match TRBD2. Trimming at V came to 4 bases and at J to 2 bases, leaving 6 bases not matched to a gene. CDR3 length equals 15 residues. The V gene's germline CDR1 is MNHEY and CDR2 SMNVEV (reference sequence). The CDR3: CASSSIAGDPYEQYF. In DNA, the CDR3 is TGTGCCAGCAGTTCCATAGCGGGAGACCCCTACGAGCAGTACTTC.

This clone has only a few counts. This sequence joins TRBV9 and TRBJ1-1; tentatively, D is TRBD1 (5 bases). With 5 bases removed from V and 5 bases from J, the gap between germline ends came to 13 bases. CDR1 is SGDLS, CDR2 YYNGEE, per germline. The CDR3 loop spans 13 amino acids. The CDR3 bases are TGTGCCAGCAGTCCCGGGGGGGAAACTGAAGCTTTCTTT. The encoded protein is CASSPGGETEAFF.

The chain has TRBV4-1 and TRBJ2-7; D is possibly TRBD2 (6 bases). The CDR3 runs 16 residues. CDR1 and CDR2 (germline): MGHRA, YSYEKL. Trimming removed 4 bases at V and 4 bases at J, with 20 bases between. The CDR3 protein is CASSPLYSGSGYEQYF. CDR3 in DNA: TGCGCCAGCAGCCCCCTGTACTCCGGGAGCGGATACGAGCAGTACTTC.

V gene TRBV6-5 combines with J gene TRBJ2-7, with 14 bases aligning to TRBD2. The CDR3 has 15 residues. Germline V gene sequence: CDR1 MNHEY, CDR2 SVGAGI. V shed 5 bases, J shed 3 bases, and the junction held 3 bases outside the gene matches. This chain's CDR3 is CASSAGTSGGYEQYF. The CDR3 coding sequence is TGTGCCAGCAGTGCCGGGACTAGCGGGGGCTACGAGCAGTACTTC.

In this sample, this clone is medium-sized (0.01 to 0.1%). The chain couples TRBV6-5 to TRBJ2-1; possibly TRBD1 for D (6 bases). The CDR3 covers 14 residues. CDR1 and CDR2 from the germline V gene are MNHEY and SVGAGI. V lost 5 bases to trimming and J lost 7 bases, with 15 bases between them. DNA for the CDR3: TGTGCCAGCAGTCCAGAACAGGGTATTAATGAGCAGTTCTTC. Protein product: CASSPEQGINEQFF.

The CDR3 protein is CASSPQGGRARDTQYF. CDR3 DNA: TGTGCCAGCAGCCCCCAGGGCGGGAGGGCAAGGGATACGCAGTATTTT. The rearrangement joins TRBV7-6 to TRBJ2-3, with 9 bases aligning to TRBD2. V gave up 5 bases and J gave up 6 bases; unmatched junction bases: 12. CDR1 and CDR2 from the germline V gene are SGHVS and FNYEAQ. The CDR3 contains 16 residues.

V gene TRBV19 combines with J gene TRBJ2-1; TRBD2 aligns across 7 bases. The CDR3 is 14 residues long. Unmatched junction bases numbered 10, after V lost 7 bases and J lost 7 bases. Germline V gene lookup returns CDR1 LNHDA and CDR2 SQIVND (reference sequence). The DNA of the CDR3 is TGTGCCAGTACCTTTGGACTAGGGCCTAATGAGCAGTTCTTC. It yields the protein CASTFGLGPNEQFF.

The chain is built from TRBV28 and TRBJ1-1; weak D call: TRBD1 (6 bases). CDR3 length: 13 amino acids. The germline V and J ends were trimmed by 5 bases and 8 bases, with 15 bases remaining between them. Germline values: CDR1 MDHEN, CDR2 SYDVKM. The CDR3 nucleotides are TGTGCCAGCAGTCTCACAGGGCGGGCCGAAGCTTTCTTT. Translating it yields CASSLTGRAEAFF.

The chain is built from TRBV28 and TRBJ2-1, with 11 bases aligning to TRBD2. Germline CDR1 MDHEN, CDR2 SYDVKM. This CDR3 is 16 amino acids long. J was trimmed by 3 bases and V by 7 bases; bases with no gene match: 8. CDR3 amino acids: CASTLSGTSGYNEQFF. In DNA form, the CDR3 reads TGTGCCAGCACCCTCTCCGGGACTAGCGGCTACAATGAGCAGTTCTTC.

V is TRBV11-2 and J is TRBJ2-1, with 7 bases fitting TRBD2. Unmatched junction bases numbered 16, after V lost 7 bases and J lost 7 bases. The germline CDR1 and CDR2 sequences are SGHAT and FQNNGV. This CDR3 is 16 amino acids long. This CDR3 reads CASNPRLSGIYNEQFF. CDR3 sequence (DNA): TGTGCCAGCAACCCCCGTCTAAGCGGGATATATAATGAGCAGTTCTTC.

Written as DNA, the CDR3 is TGTGCCAGTACCCCGGGACAGGGGACTGGAAACACCATATATTTT. The encoded protein is CASTPGQGTGNTIYF. The chain has TRBV19 and TRBJ1-3; 10 bases align to TRBD1. V lost 7 bases to trimming and J lost 2 bases; unmatched junction nucleotides: 5. CDR3 length: 15 residues. Looked up from germline, CDR1 is LNHDA and CDR2 is SQIVND (reference sequence).

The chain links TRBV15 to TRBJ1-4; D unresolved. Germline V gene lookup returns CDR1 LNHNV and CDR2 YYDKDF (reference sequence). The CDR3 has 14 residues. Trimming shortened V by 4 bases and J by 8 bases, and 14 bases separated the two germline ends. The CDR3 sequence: CATSTGVVREKLFF. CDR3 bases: TGTGCCACCAGCACTGGGGTGGTGAGAGAAAAACTGTTTTTT.

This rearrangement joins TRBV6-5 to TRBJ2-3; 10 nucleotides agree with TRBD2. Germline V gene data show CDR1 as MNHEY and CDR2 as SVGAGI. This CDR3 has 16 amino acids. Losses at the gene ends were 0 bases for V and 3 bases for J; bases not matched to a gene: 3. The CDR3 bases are TGTGCCAGCAGTTACTCCAGCGGGGGGGAAACAGATACGCAGTATTTT. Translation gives CASSYSSGGETDTQYF.

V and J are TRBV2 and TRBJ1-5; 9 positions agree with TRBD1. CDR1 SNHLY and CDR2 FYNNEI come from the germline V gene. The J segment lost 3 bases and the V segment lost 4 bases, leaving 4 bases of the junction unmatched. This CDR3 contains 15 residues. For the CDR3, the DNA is TGTGCCAGCAGTGGTGGACAGGGGTACAATCAGCCCCAGCATTTT. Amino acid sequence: CASSGGQGYNQPQHF.

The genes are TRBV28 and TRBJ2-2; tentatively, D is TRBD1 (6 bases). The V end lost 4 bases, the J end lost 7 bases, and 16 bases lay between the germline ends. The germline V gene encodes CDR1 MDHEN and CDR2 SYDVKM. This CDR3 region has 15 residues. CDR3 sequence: CASSSAGEWGGELFF. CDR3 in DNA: TGTGCCAGCAGTTCCGCAGGGGAGTGGGGCGGGGAGCTGTTTTTT.